The rows below give T cell receptor beta chains drawn from one sample of a study of cytomegalovirus exposure and HLA in healthy donors. Sequenced by immunoSEQ multiplex PCR; TCRdb stores in-frame clones only, minus some. The data show roughly 170,000 clones, more than 65% seen once. The specimen was PBMCs. These receptors originate from a girl aged 2 to 10 in good health and CMV-seropositive. Each CDR3 is given with its conserved first and last residue. The D gene is left open where the match is weak.

d_call,v_call,j_call,cdr3_aa
.,TRBV4-1,TRBJ1-5,CASSQDAGQPQHF
TRBD1,TRBV6-1,TRBJ2-5,CASIRDRVAETQYF
TRBD2,TRBV13,TRBJ2-3,CASSHLAGAPTDTQYF
TRBD1,TRBV9,TRBJ1-4,CASSQGGRSEKLFF
.,TRBV28,TRBJ1-1,CASSLLAAEAFF
TRBD2,TRBV25-1,TRBJ2-7,CASSGVSGRFYEQYF
TRBD1,TRBV7-2,TRBJ1-1,CASSMRQGNTEAFF
.,TRBV21-1,TRBJ1-2,CASSRGGGPGYTF
.,TRBV9,TRBJ2-2,CASSVATGTGELFF
TRBD1,TRBV19,TRBJ1-2,CASSPSTGTYGYTF
TRBD1,TRBV6-5,TRBJ1-1,CASGQDRADTEAFF
.,TRBV27,TRBJ2-2,CASSFLASSGELFF
.,TRBV20-1,TRBJ1-1,CSATPGERAFF
.,TRBV5-4,TRBJ2-7,CASSLSVSYEQYF
.,TRBV5-1,TRBJ2-7,CASSQRQSYEQYF
.,TRBV30,TRBJ1-1,CAWRQNTEAFF
.,TRBV7-2,TRBJ1-2,CASSPLGQGNYGYTF
.,TRBV27,TRBJ1-2,CASRTDGNYGYTF
.,TRBV21-1,TRBJ1-6,CASSKIVGGSSYNSPLHF
.,TRBV30,TRBJ1-2,CAWSVQYGYTF
.,TRBV7-9,TRBJ1-3,CAPGSGNTIYF
.,TRBV19,TRBJ1-1,CASRDRFINTEAFF
TRBD2,TRBV4-2,TRBJ2-2,CASSQDQGAGGKTNTGELFF
.,TRBV5-1,TRBJ1-1,CASSQTDSNTEAFF
TRBD1,TRBV7-6,TRBJ2-3,CASSLALRTGVTDTQYF
.,TRBV11-2,TRBJ1-5,CASSQSSNQPQHF
TRBD1,TRBV7-9,TRBJ2-7,CASSLGQGSSYEQYF
.,TRBV16,TRBJ2-2,CASSQPGQNTGELFF
TRBD2,TRBV6-1,TRBJ2-3,CASSAPSGGATDTQYF
.,TRBV18,TRBJ2-7,CASSPPPGLGEQYF
TRBD1,TRBV4-1,TRBJ1-2,CASSQDRGHPMRGYGYTF
TRBD2,TRBV30,TRBJ2-1,CAWSESGVKQFF
.,TRBV19,TRBJ2-3,CASSTAQGRSDTQYF
TRBD1,TRBV5-1,TRBJ1-2,CASSLEGQGAGGYTF
.,TRBV28,TRBJ1-4,CASSLVDSGQGEKLFF
TRBD2,TRBV29-1,TRBJ2-1,CSAGLAGGLDEQFF
.,TRBV6-1,TRBJ2-2,CASSEFGGGELFF
.,TRBV4-1,TRBJ1-2,CASSRTASFGYTF
TRBD2,TRBV11-2,TRBJ2-3,CASSWSSGPYTDTQYF
TRBD1,TRBV6-6,TRBJ1-1,CASGDNRGLGGTEAFF
.,TRBV20-1,TRBJ2-3,CSASQGDTQYF
.,TRBV7-6,TRBJ2-7,CASSLVQGAMDF
.,TRBV7-8,TRBJ1-3,CASSLAEGNTIYF
.,TRBV11-3,TRBJ1-2,CASSPDSAKNYGYTF